This T cell receptor beta chain was sequenced during a study of blood T cell repertoires in COVID-19. Study as a whole: From T cells, B-cell-depleted T cells, or PBMCs came the material, which was cDNA or gDNA.

Source study methods: Researchers report that nucleated cell counts were estimated from reference gene primer amplification. Generated by immunoSEQ multiplex PCR, the TCRdb table keeps only in-frame clones and is missing some. V and J calls and clone size follow that table, whereas D and trimming were derived from the DNA. The sample includes 250,000 or so clones, around nine tenths of them seen just once. This CDR3 contains 13 residues. V was clipped by 0 bases and J by 7 bases, with 10 bases between them. Germline V lookup: CDR1 SGHRS, CDR2 YFSETQ. The chain is built from TRBV5-1 and TRBJ1-1, with D unresolved. Sequenced input: peripheral blood. This clonotype was obtained from a man aged 35 to 55 with active or convalescent COVID-19. CDR3 DNA: TGCGCCAGCAGCTTGGCCGTGAGGGATGAAGCTTTCTTT. The encoded protein is CASSLAVRDEAFF.